This entry lists 14 T cell receptor beta chains sequenced from one sample in a study of T cells in tuberculosis. Using immunoSEQ multiplex PCR, the repertoire was profiled, and TCRdb retains in-frame clones only, with some absent. Among fewer than 40,000 clones listed, less than 95% were seen once. Sequencing input: PBMCs. The receptors originated from a donor aged 10 to 29 with latent tuberculosis or without tuberculosis infection.

This clone was observed a single time. For the CDR3, the DNA is TGTGCCAGCAGCTTAGGCAGGAGGGATGGCTACACCTTC. It yields the protein CASSLGRRDGYTF. The chain joins TRBV7-2 to TRBJ1-2; D gene uncertain. Per the germline V gene, CDR1 is SGHTA and CDR2 is FQGNSA. This CDR3 comprises 13 residues. V lost 1 base, J lost 6 bases, and 9 bases lay in between.

The rearrangement uses TRBV5-4 and TRBJ2-1; maybe TRBD2 (6 bases). Trimming cost V 4 bases and J 0 bases, with 14 bases left between them. The CDR3 covers 16 residues. The germline V gene has CDR1 SGHNT and CDR2 YYREEE (reference sequence). The CDR3 protein is CASSPWRGDSYNEQFF. The CDR3 DNA follows: TGTGCCAGCAGCCCTTGGCGCGGGGACTCCTACAATGAGCAGTTCTTC.

The chain combines TRBV7-9 with TRBJ2-7; possible D gene TRBD2, 6 bases. The germline V and J ends were trimmed by 4 bases and 4 bases, with 17 bases remaining between them. The CDR3 totals 15 residues. Germline-derived CDR1 and CDR2 are SEHNR and FQNEAQ (reference sequence). This chain's CDR3 is CASSSRNGRAYEQYF. The CDR3 DNA reads as TGTGCCAGCAGCTCCCGTAACGGGAGAGCTTACGAGCAGTACTTC.

This clone was counted a single time. This chain links TRBV2 with TRBJ1-2, with D maybe TRBD1 (5 bases). The CDR3 runs to 15 residues. Germline V gives CDR1 SNHLY, CDR2 FYNNEI. V lost 4 bases and J 0 bases, leaving 12 bases between the germline ends. This CDR3 reads CASSVEQTANYGYTF. In nucleotides, the CDR3 is TGTGCCAGCAGTGTCGAGCAGACAGCTAACTATGGCTACACCTTC.

The CDR3 DNA reads TGTGCCAATTCGCGACAGATTAGCAATCAGCCCCAGCATTTT. Its translation is CANSRQISNQPQHF. This chain uses TRBV27 with TRBJ1-5, with a tentative D call TRBD1 (5 bases). The germline gives CDR1 MNHEY, CDR2 SMNVEV (reference sequence). The CDR3 sequence is 14 residues long. The ends were cut back, 10 bases at V and 0 bases at J, with 13 bases in the middle.

The V call is TRBV5-6, the J call TRBJ2-1; 10 bases fit TRBD2. The CDR3 loop spans 16 amino acids. V shed 4 bases and J 4 bases; nucleotides not matched to a gene: 8. Germline-derived CDR1 and CDR2 are SGHDT and YYEEEE. CDR3 nucleotides: TGTGCCAGCAGCCGTCAGACTAGCGGGTTTTACAATGAGCAGTTCTTC. Amino acid sequence: CASSRQTSGFYNEQFF.

The chain employs TRBV2 and TRBJ2-5; unclear D gene. The CDR3 consists of 14 residues. Germline assignment: CDR1 SNHLY and CDR2 FYNNEI. V lost 7 bases to trimming and J lost 0 bases, with 12 bases between them. CDR3 protein: CASTKNLYQETQYF. Written as DNA, the CDR3 is TGTGCCAGCACTAAGAACCTGTACCAAGAGACCCAGTACTTC.

The chain combines TRBV7-9 with TRBJ1-5, with 7 bases that match TRBD1. V lost 6 bases, J lost 2 bases, and 4 bases stayed unmatched. Germline-derived CDR1 and CDR2 are SEHNR and FQNEAQ (reference sequence). The length of the CDR3 is 14 residues. CDR3 in amino acids: CASSSGQGNQPQHF. In nucleotides, the CDR3 is TGTGCCAGCAGTTCCGGACAGGGCAATCAGCCCCAGCATTTT.

The CDR3: CASRSIRDGTQGGGPEQYF. The DNA of the CDR3 is TGTGCCAGCAGATCAATCCGGGATGGGACCCAAGGGGGTGGCCCCGAGCAGTACTTC. The chain recombines TRBV11-2 with TRBJ2-7; maybe TRBD1 (6 bases). V shed 6 bases and J shed 6 bases, with 33 bases lying between them. Germline loops: CDR1 SGHAT, CDR2 FQNNGV. The CDR3 loop spans 19 amino acids.

This clone has just a few counts. The V call is TRBV7-9, the J call TRBJ2-5; TRBD2 might be the D (6 bases). CDR3 length: 14 amino acids. Germline V gene lookup returns CDR1 SEHNR and CDR2 FQNEAQ (reference sequence). The V gene lost 5 bases and the J gene lost 5 bases, with 15 bases spanning the gap. CDR3 in DNA: TGTGCCAGCAGCAAACCGGGAGCCCCTGAGACCCAGTACTTC. Amino acid sequence: CASSKPGAPETQYF.

This CDR3 is CASAGLRNTGELFF. CDR3 coding DNA: TGTGCCAGCGCGGGACTTCGGAACACCGGGGAGCTGTTTTTT. The chain combines TRBV2 with TRBJ2-2; D may be TRBD2 (6 bases). CDR1 and CDR2 from the germline V gene are SNHLY and FYNNEI. The CDR3 has 14 amino acids. Trimming removed 8 bases at V and 1 base at J, with 11 bases between.

This chain links TRBV7-3 with TRBJ1-1; D remains ambiguous. This CDR3 is built from 13 residues. Deletions cut 0 bases from V and 5 bases from J, with 7 bases between. CDR1 is SGHTA and CDR2 is FQGTGA in the germline V gene. This CDR3 is CASSLTRETEAFF. The CDR3 DNA sequence: TGTGCCAGCAGCTTAACTCGGGAAACTGAAGCTTTCTTT.

CDR3 residues: CASSPTSGGGEQYF. The CDR3 bases are TGTGCCAGCTCACCGACGTCGGGGGGTGGGGAGCAGTACTTC. J is TRBJ2-7 and V is TRBV18, with TRBD2 matching 7 bases. The V and J ends lost 3 bases and 7 bases, in that order; junction bases with no gene match: 9. CDR3 length: 14 residues. Germline CDR1 KGHSH, CDR2 LQKENI.

This CDR3 reads CASSEELVEVRYEQYF. The CDR3 coding sequence is TGTGCCAGCAGTGAAGAGTTGGTAGAAGTTCGCTACGAGCAGTACTTC. The chain carries TRBV6-1 and TRBJ2-7; unclear D gene. Trimming stripped 1 base from V and 3 bases from J, with 16 bases between. The CDR3 totals 16 residues. Germline V gene data show CDR1 as MNHNS and CDR2 as SASEGT.